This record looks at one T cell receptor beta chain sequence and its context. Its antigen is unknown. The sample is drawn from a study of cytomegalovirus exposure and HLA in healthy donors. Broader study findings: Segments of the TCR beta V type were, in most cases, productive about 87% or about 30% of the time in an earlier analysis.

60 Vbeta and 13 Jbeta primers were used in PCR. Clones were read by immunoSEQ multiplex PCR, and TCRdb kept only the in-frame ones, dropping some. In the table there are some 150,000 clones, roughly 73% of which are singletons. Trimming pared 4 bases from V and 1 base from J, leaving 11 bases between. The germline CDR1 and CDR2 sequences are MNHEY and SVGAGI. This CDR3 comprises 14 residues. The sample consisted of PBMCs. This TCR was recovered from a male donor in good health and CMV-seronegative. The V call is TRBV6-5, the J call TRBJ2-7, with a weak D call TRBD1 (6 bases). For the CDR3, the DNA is TGTGCCAGCAGTTCTTGGACAGCGTCCTACGAGCAGTACTTC. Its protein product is CASSSWTASYEQYF.